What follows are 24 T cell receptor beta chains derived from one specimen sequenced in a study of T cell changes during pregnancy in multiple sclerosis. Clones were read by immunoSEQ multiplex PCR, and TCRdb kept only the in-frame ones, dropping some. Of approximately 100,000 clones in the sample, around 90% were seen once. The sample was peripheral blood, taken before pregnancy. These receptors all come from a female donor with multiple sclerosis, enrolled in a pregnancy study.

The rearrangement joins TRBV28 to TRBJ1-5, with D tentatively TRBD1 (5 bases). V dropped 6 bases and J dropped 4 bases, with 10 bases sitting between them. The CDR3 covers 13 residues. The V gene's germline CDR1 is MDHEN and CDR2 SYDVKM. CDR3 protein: CASRNNRNQPQHF. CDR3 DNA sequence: TGTGCCAGCAGAAACAACAGGAATCAGCCCCAGCATTTT.

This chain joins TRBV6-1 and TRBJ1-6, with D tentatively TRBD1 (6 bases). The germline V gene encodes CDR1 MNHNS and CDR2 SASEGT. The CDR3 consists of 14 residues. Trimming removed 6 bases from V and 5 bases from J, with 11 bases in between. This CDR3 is CASRQGLDNSPLHF. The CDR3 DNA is TGTGCCAGCAGGCAGGGGCTCGATAATTCACCCCTCCACTTT.

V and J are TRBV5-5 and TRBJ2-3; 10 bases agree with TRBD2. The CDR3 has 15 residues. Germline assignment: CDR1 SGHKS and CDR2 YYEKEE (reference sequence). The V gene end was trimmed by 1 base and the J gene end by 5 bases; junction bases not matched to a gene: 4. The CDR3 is CASSLTSGTVDTQYF. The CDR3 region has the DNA TGTGCCAGCAGCTTGACTAGCGGGACGGTAGATACGCAGTATTTT.

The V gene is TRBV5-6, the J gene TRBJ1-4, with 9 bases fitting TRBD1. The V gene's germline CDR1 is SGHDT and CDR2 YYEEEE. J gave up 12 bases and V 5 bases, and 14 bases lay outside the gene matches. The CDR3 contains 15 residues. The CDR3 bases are TGTGCCAGCAGTTTGCCGGGACAGGGATTTAGGGAACTGTTTTTT. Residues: CASSLPGQGFRELFF.

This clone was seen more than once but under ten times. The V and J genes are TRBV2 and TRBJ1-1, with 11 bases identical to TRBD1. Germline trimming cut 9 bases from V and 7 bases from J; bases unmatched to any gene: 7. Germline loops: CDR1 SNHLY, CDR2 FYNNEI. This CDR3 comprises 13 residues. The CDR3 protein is CASDGQGAGEAFF. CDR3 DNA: TGTGCCAGTGATGGACAGGGGGCTGGTGAAGCTTTCTTT.

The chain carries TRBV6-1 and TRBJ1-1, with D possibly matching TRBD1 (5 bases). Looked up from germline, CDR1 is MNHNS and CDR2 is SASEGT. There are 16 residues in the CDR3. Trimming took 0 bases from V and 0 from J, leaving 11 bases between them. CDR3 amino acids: CASSEAGTGLNTEAFF. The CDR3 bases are TGTGCCAGCAGTGAAGCGGGCACAGGCCTGAACACTGAAGCTTTCTTT.

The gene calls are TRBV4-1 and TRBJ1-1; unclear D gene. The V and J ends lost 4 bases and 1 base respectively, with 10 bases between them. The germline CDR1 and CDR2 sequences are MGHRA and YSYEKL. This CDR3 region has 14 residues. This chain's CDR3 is CASSRDSGNTEAFF. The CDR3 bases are TGCGCCAGCAGCCGAGACTCAGGGAACACTGAAGCTTTCTTT.

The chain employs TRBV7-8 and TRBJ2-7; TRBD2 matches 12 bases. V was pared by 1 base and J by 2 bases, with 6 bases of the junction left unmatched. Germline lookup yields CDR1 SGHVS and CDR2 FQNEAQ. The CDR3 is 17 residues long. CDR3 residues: CASSLGPASGGAYEQYF. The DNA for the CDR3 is TGTGCCAGCAGCTTAGGCCCCGCTAGCGGGGGGGCCTACGAGCAGTACTTC. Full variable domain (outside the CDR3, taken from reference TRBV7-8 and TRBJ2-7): GAGVSQSPRYKVAKRGQDVALRCDPISGHVSLFWYQQALGQGPEFLTYFQNEAQLDKSGLPSDRFFAERPEGSVSTLKIQRTQQEDSAVYLCASSLGPASGGAYEQYFGPGTRLTVT.

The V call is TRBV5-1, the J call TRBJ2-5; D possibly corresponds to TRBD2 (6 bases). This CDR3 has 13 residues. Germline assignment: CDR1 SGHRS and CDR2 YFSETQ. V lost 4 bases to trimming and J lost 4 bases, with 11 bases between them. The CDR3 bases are TGCGCCAGCAGCGATCCCGGGGGAGAGACCCAGTACTTC. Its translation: CASSDPGGETQYF.

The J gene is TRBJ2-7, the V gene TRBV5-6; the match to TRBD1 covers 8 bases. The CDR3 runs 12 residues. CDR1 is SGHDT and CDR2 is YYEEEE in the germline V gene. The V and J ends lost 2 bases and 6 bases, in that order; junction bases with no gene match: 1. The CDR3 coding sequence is TGTGCCAGCAGCTTCGGGACAGGCGAGCAGTACTTC. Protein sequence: CASSFGTGEQYF.

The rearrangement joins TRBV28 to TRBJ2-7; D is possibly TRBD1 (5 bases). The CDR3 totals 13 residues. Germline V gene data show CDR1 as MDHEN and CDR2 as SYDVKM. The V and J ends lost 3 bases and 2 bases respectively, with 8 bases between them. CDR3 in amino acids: CASSFPQAYEQYF. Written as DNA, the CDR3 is TGTGCCAGCAGTTTCCCACAGGCCTACGAGCAGTACTTC. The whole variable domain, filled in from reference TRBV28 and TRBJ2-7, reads DVKVTQSSRYLVKRTGEKVFLECVQDMDHENMFWYRQDPGLGLRLIYFSYDVKMKEKGDIPEGYSVSREKKERFSLILESASTNQTSMYLCASSFPQAYEQYFGPGTRLTVT.

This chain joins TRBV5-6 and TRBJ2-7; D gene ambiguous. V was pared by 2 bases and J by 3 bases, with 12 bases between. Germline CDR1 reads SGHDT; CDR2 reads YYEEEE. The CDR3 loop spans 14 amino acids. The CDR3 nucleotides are TGTGCCAGCAGCTTACCAGCGCCAGACTACGAGCAGTACTTC. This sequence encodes CASSLPAPDYEQYF.

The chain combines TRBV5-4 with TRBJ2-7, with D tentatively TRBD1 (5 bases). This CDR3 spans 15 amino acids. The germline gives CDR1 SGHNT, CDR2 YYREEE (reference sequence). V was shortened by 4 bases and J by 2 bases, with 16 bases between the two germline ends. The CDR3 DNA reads TGTGCCAGCAGCCTGGGGCAGACAGAAACCTACGAGCAGTACTTC. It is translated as CASSLGQTETYEQYF. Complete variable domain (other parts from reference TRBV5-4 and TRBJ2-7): ETGVTQSPTHLIKTRGQQVTLRCSSQSGHNTVSWYQQALGQGPQFIFQYYREEENGRGNFPPRFSGLQFPNYSSELNVNALELDDSALYLCASSLGQTETYEQYFGPGTRLTVT.

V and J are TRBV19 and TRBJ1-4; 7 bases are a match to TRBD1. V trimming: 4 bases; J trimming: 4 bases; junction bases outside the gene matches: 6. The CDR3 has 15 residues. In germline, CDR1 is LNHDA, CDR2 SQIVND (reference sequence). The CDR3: CASSKGTESNEKLFF. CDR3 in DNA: TGTGCCAGTAGTAAGGGGACAGAAAGTAATGAAAAACTGTTTTTT.

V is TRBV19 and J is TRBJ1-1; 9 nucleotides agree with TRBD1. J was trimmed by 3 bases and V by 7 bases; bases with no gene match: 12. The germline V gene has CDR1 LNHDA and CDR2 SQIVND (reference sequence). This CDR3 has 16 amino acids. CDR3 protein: CASKGDRAPSYTEAFF. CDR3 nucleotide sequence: TGTGCCAGTAAGGGGGACAGGGCCCCCTCATACACTGAAGCTTTCTTT.

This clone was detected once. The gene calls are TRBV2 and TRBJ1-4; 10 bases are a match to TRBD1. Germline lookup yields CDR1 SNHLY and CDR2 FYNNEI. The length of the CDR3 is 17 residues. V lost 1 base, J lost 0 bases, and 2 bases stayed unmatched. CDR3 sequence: CASSEGGQGATNEKLFF. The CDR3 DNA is TGTGCCAGCAGTGAAGGAGGACAGGGGGCAACTAATGAAAAACTGTTTTTT.

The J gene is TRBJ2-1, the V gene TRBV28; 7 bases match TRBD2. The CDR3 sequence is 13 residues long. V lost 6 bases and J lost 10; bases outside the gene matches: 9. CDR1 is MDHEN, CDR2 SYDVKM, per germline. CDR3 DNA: TGTGCCAGCAGACCTGGGGAGGGTAGAGAGCAGTTCTTC. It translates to CASRPGEGREQFF. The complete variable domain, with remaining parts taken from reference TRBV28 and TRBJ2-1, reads DVKVTQSSRYLVKRTGEKVFLECVQDMDHENMFWYRQDPGLGLRLIYFSYDVKMKEKGDIPEGYSVSREKKERFSLILESASTNQTSMYLCASRPGEGREQFFGPGTRLTVL.

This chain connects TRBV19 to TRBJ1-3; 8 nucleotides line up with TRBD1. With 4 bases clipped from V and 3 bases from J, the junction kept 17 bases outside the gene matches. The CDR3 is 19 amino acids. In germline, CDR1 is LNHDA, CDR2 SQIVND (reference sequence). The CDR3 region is CASSTIRDRRLLVGNTIYF. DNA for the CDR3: TGTGCCAGTAGTACAATCCGGGACAGGAGGCTGTTGGTTGGAAACACCATATATTTT.

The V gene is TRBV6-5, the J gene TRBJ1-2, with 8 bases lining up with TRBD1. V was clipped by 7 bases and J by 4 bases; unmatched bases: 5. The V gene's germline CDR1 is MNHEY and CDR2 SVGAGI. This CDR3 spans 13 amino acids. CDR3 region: CASTLGTGYGYTF. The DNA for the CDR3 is TGTGCCAGCACCCTTGGGACAGGCTATGGCTACACCTTC.

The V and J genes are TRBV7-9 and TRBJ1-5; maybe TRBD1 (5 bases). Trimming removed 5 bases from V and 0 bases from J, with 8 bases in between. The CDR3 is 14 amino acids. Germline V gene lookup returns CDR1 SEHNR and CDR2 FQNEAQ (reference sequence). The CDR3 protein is CASSPGLSNQPQHF. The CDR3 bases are TGTGCCAGCAGCCCGGGACTTAGCAATCAGCCCCAGCATTTT.

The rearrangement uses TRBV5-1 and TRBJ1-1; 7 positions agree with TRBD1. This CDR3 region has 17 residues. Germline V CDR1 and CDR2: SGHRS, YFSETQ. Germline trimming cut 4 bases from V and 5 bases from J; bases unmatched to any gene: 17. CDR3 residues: CASSVGPTGMAGTEAFF. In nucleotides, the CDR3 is TGCGCCAGCAGCGTAGGCCCGACAGGGATGGCGGGAACTGAAGCTTTCTTT.

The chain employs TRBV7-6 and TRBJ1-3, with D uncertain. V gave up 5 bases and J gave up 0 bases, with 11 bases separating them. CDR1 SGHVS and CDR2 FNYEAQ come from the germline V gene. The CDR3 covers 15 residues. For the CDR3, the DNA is TGTGCCAGCAGCCGGTTAGTAAGCTCTGGAAACACCATATATTTT. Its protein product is CASSRLVSSGNTIYF. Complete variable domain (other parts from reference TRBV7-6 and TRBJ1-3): GAGVSQSPRYKVTKRGQDVALRCDPISGHVSLYWYRQALGQGPEFLTYFNYEAQQDKSGLPNDRFSAERPEGSISTLTIQRTEQRDSAMYRCASSRLVSSGNTIYFGEGSWLTVV.

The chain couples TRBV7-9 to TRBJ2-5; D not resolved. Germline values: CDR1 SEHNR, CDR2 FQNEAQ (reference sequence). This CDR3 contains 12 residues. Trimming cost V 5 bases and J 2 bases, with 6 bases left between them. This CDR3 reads CASSPLQETQYF. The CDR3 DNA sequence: TGTGCCAGCAGCCCGTTACAAGAGACCCAGTACTTC.

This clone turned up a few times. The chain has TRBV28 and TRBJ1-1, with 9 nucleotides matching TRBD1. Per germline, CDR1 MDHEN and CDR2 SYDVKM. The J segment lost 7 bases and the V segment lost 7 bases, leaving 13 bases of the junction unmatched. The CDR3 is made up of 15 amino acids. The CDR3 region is CASTDPGTGNFEAFF. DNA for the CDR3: TGTGCCAGCACCGACCCAGGGACAGGGAACTTTGAAGCTTTCTTT.